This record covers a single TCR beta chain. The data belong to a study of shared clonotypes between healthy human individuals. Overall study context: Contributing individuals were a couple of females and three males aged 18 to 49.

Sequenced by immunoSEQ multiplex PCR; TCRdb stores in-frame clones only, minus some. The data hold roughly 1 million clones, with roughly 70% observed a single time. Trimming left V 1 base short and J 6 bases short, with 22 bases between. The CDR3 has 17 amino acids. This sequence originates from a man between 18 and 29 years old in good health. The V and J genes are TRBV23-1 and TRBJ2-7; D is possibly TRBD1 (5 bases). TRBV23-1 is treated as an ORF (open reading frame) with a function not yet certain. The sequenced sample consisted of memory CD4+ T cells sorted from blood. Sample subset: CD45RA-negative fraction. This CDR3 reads CASSQYGRRDSPCEQYF. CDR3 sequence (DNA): TGCGCCAGCAGTCAATACGGTCGCCGAGACAGCCCCTGCGAGCAGTACTTC.